These 28 T cell receptor beta chains were sequenced from one sample in a study of control samples from healthy donors and cancer patients. Clones were sequenced by immunoSEQ multiplex PCR, and TCRdb holds only the in-frame ones, with some missing. The sample lists 160,000 or so clones, just under 95% occurring once. The sequencing input was blood. These receptor sequences come from a woman aged 40 to 55 in good health.

The gene calls are TRBV14 and TRBJ1-1, with D perhaps TRBD1 (5 bases). The V gene lost 4 bases and the J gene lost 7 bases, with 10 bases spanning the gap. Germline values: CDR1 SGHDN, CDR2 FVKESK. The CDR3 has 12 amino acids. The CDR3 DNA reads TGTGCCAGCAGCCTACGACAGCTTGAAGCTTTCTTT. Its protein product is CASSLRQLEAFF.

The V call is TRBV6-4, the J call TRBJ1-6; 8 positions agree with TRBD1. The CDR3 runs to 17 residues. Per germline, CDR1 MRHNA and CDR2 SNTAGT. J gave up 9 bases and V 6 bases, and 16 bases lay outside the gene matches. In DNA form, the CDR3 reads TGTGCCAGCAGCCAGAGGACAGGGCTTCTTGGCGCTTCACCCCTCCACTTT. Translation gives CASSQRTGLLGASPLHF.

For this clone: This CDR3 is also generated by other DNA sequences in the sample. The V gene is TRBV19, the J gene TRBJ2-7; 9 bases match TRBD1. Germline values: CDR1 LNHDA, CDR2 SQIVND (reference sequence). CDR3 size: 14 residues. The junction had 2 bases not matched to a gene; V was cut back by 2 bases and J by 3 bases. The CDR3 DNA sequence: TGTGCCAGTAGTATATTGGGACAGGGCTACGAGCAGTACTTC. Its protein is CASSILGQGYEQYF.

This chain links TRBV9 with TRBJ1-4; the D gene is possibly TRBD1 (6 bases). V shed 2 bases and J shed 7 bases, with 12 bases lying between them. This CDR3 region has 14 residues. CDR1 SGDLS and CDR2 YYNGEE come from the germline V gene. The CDR3 bases are TGTGCCAGCAGCGTCCCAGGGGATGGTGAAAAACTGTTTTTT. Protein sequence: CASSVPGDGEKLFF.

This clone has a single count. The rearrangement joins TRBV11-2 to TRBJ2-6; weak D call: TRBD1 (6 bases). CDR1 SGHAT and CDR2 FQNNGV come from the germline V gene. The CDR3 consists of 18 residues. V was pared by 1 base and J by 0 bases, with 13 bases between. The CDR3 sequence: CASSLGRGDLSGANVLTF. The CDR3 coding sequence is TGTGCCAGCAGCTTAGGCAGGGGCGACCTCTCTGGGGCCAACGTCCTGACTTTC.

This chain links TRBV5-8 with TRBJ2-3; D unclear. Germline V gene sequence: CDR1 SGHTS, CDR2 YDEGEE. V was clipped by 2 bases and J by 4 bases, with 17 bases between them. This CDR3 region has 16 residues. The CDR3 DNA reads TGTGCCAGCAGCTTAATCTCAGGTAGATTCGCAGATACGCAGTATTTT. It codes for CASSLISGRFADTQYF.

This chain uses TRBV6-2 or TRBV6-3 with TRBJ1-4; D call uncertain. The V gene's germline CDR1 is MNHEY and CDR2 SVGEGT. Trimming stripped 6 bases from V and 7 bases from J, with 12 bases between. This CDR3 contains 13 residues. CDR3 residues: CASSREPREKLFF. The CDR3 DNA is TGTGCCAGCAGCCGCGAGCCTCGTGAAAAACTGTTTTTT.

V usage is TRBV9 and J usage is TRBJ2-1; 7 bases are shared with TRBD1. There are 20 residues in the CDR3. The V segment lost 0 bases and the J segment 0 bases; nucleotides outside the gene matches: 15. Germline V gene data show CDR1 as SGDLS and CDR2 as YYNGEE. Here the CDR3 reads CASSVARTGRTHSSYNEQFF. CDR3 DNA: TGTGCCAGCAGCGTAGCTAGGACAGGCCGGACTCACAGCTCCTACAATGAGCAGTTCTTC. Based on the CDR3 plus reference TRBV9 and TRBJ2-1, the full variable domain is DSGVTQTPKHLITATGQRVTLRCSPRSGDLSVYWYQQSLDQGLQFLIQYYNGEERAKGNILERFSAQQFPDLHSELNLSSLELGDSALYFCASSVARTGRTHSSYNEQFFGPGTRLTVL.

The V call is TRBV4-2, the J call TRBJ2-1; unclear D gene. The V end lost 4 bases, the J end lost 4 bases, and 20 bases lay between the germline ends. The CDR3 has 17 residues. Germline CDR1 LGHNA, CDR2 YNFKEQ. CDR3 sequence reads: CASSPTLNLLVYNEQFF. CDR3 coding DNA: TGTGCCAGCAGCCCGACCTTAAACCTGCTAGTATACAATGAGCAGTTCTTC.

This chain joins TRBV7-2 and TRBJ1-5; no clear D gene. Germline CDR1 SGHTA, CDR2 FQGNSA. The CDR3 loop spans 15 amino acids. Trimming removed 1 base from V and 4 bases from J, with 11 bases in between. Here the CDR3 reads CASSLEGASNQPQHF. The CDR3 nucleotides are TGTGCCAGCAGCTTAGAGGGCGCCAGTAATCAGCCCCAGCATTTT.

This sequence joins TRBV30 and TRBJ1-5; D unresolved. The V end was cut by 1 base, the J end by 7 bases, with 14 bases between. The V gene's germline CDR1 is GTSNPN and CDR2 SVGIG (reference sequence). The CDR3 has 14 amino acids. CDR3 nucleotide sequence: TGTGCCTGGAGTGATTTCGGGAATGACCAGCCCCAGCATTTT. Translating gives CAWSDFGNDQPQHF.

V and J are TRBV5-1 and TRBJ1-1; TRBD1 agrees at 10 bases. The CDR3 has 16 amino acids. The J segment lost 4 bases and the V segment lost 0 bases, leaving 6 bases of the junction unmatched. In germline, CDR1 is SGHRS, CDR2 YFSETQ. The CDR3 DNA follows: TGCGCCAGCAGCTTGGCCTTTGGGACAGGGGCCACTGAAGCTTTCTTT. Protein sequence: CASSLAFGTGATEAFF.

In this sample, this clone turned up once. The chain uses TRBV14 and TRBJ2-7; the D gene could be TRBD1 or TRBD2 (5 bases each). This CDR3 contains 14 residues. The germline CDR1 and CDR2 sequences are SGHDN and FVKESK. V was cut by 2 bases and J by 7 bases, with 15 bases left in between. The DNA of the CDR3 is TGTGCCAGCAGCCAAAGACGAGGGGTTGGTGAGCAGTACTTC. As protein: CASSQRRGVGEQYF.

Here the CDR3 DNA reads TGTGCCAGCAGCTTCCGACAGGGGGAGTATGGCTACACCTTC. Residues: CASSFRQGEYGYTF. J is TRBJ1-2 and V is TRBV7-2; 9 nucleotides match TRBD1. Germline V gene data show CDR1 as SGHTA and CDR2 as FQGNSA. The CDR3 sequence is 14 residues long. Trimming took 3 bases from V and 5 from J; bases not matched to a gene: 4.

This clone was seen a single time. The chain couples TRBV4-1 to TRBJ2-1; D possibly corresponds to TRBD2 (5 bases). V shed 3 bases and J shed 7 bases, with 13 bases lying between them. The germline gives CDR1 MGHRA, CDR2 YSYEKL. There are 14 residues in the CDR3. The CDR3: CASSHGGRGNEQFF. CDR3 DNA: TGCGCCAGCAGCCATGGTGGGAGAGGTAATGAGCAGTTCTTC.

This rearrangement joins TRBV6-5 to TRBJ2-2, with 9 bases that match TRBD1. CDR1 is MNHEY and CDR2 is SVGAGI in the germline V gene. This CDR3 has 16 amino acids. V lost 2 bases, J lost 5 bases, and 6 bases stayed unmatched. CDR3 loop: CASSYEDRGRTGELFF. The CDR3 coding sequence is TGTGCCAGCAGTTACGAGGACAGGGGAAGGACCGGGGAGCTGTTTTTT.

This chain connects TRBV19 to TRBJ2-3; 7 nucleotides match TRBD1. Germline CDR1 LNHDA, CDR2 SQIVND (reference sequence). V lost 4 bases, J lost 6 bases, and 10 bases stayed unmatched. The CDR3 loop spans 15 amino acids. DNA of the CDR3: TGTGCCAGTAGTACCGCAACAGGGGTTCAGGATACGCAGTATTTT. Translated, it gives CASSTATGVQDTQYF.

The chain joins TRBV9 to TRBJ1-3; D is ambiguous. V was shortened by 8 bases and J by 0 bases, with 12 bases between the two germline ends. This CDR3 has 14 amino acids. Germline V gene lookup returns CDR1 SGDLS and CDR2 YYNGEE. CDR3 sequence reads: CASNDRSSGNTIYF. DNA of the CDR3: TGTGCCAGTAACGACCGATCCTCTGGAAACACCATATATTTT.

The chain links TRBV27 to TRBJ2-5; TRBD2 aligns across 11 bases. Losses at the gene ends were 4 bases for V and 4 bases for J; bases not matched to a gene: 5. The CDR3 extends over 15 amino acids. Germline loops: CDR1 MNHEY, CDR2 SMNVEV (reference sequence). The CDR3 DNA reads as TGTGCCAGCAGTTCGGGGACTAGCGGAGTAGAGACCCAGTACTTC. Its protein product is CASSSGTSGVETQYF.

The chain recombines TRBV19 with TRBJ2-2; the D call may be TRBD1 or TRBD2 (5 bases each). Germline V gene data show CDR1 as LNHDA and CDR2 as SQIVND (reference sequence). This CDR3 is built from 19 residues. V was cut by 3 bases and J by 0 bases, with 20 bases left in between. CDR3 region: CASSITGRGRATNTGELFF. In nucleotides, the CDR3 is TGTGCCAGTAGTATCACCGGACGGGGCAGGGCAACGAACACCGGGGAGCTGTTTTTT. The complete variable domain, with remaining parts taken from reference TRBV19 and TRBJ2-2, reads DGGITQSPKYLFRKEGQNVTLSCEQNLNHDAMYWYRQDPGQGLRLIYYSQIVNDFQKGDIAEGYSVSREKKESFPLTVTSAQKNPTAFYLCASSITGRGRATNTGELFFGEGSRLTVL.

This clone was observed a single time. The chain links TRBV7-2 to TRBJ1-1; maybe TRBD1 (6 bases). V lost 2 bases, J lost 0 bases, and 10 bases lay in between. The germline V gene encodes CDR1 SGHTA and CDR2 FQGNSA. The CDR3 loop spans 15 amino acids. The CDR3 DNA reads as TGTGCCAGCAGCTTACAGACAGGTATGAACACTGAAGCTTTCTTT. It translates to CASSLQTGMNTEAFF.

V and J are TRBV7-9 and TRBJ2-1, with D possibly being TRBD2 (6 bases). The CDR3 consists of 14 residues. Per the germline V gene, CDR1 is SEHNR and CDR2 is FQNEAQ (reference sequence). Trimming removed 5 bases at V and 7 bases at J, with 15 bases between. This chain's CDR3 is CASSPTSMSNEQFF. The CDR3 region has the DNA TGTGCCAGCAGCCCGACTAGTATGTCGAATGAGCAGTTCTTC.

The chain joins TRBV4-2 to TRBJ2-6; D gene unclear. With 8 bases removed from V and 1 base from J, the gap between germline ends came to 0 bases. Germline loops: CDR1 LGHNA, CDR2 YNFKEQ. The CDR3 extends over 11 amino acids. For the CDR3, the DNA is TGTGCCAGCTCTGGGGCCAACGTCCTGACTTTC. It encodes CASSGANVLTF.

The chain recombines TRBV5-6 with TRBJ2-7; TRBD2 matches 7 bases. Germline CDR1 and CDR2: SGHDT and YYEEEE. V shed 0 bases, J shed 1 base, and the junction held 10 bases outside the gene matches. CDR3 length equals 17 residues. This CDR3 reads CASSLVSWGGPSYEQYF. The CDR3 nucleotides are TGTGCCAGCAGCTTGGTTTCGTGGGGGGGACCATCCTACGAGCAGTACTTC.

The CDR3 loop is CASSASGYNEQFF. The CDR3 coding sequence is TGTGCCAGCAGTGCTAGCGGCTACAATGAGCAGTTCTTC. This chain joins TRBV9 and TRBJ2-1; 7 bases are a match to TRBD2. With 5 bases clipped from V and 3 bases from J, the junction kept 2 bases outside the gene matches. This CDR3 has 13 residues. CDR1 and CDR2 (germline): SGDLS, YYNGEE.

V is TRBV6-2 or TRBV6-3 and J is TRBJ1-2; unclear D gene. The CDR3 sequence is 15 residues long. Germline CDR1 and CDR2: MNHEY and SVGEGT. V lost 2 bases and J lost 4, with 14 bases in between. This chain's CDR3 is CASSYPAGMGYGYTF. Here the CDR3 DNA reads TGTGCCAGCAGTTACCCAGCAGGAATGGGCTATGGCTACACCTTC.

This clone has ten or more counts. V and J are TRBV19 and TRBJ1-5; tentatively, D is TRBD1 (5 bases). Trimming removed 5 bases from V and 4 bases from J, with 9 bases in between. The germline V gene encodes CDR1 LNHDA and CDR2 SQIVND (reference sequence). The CDR3 is 13 amino acids. CDR3 DNA sequence: TGTGCCAGTAGTTACGGGGGGAATCAGCCCCAGCATTTT. This gives the protein CASSYGGNQPQHF.

This clone was observed a single time. The rearrangement uses TRBV5-5 and TRBJ2-1; D may be TRBD1 (7 bases). The CDR3 sequence is 15 residues long. Trimming shortened V by 2 bases and J by 12 bases, and 21 bases separated the two germline ends. Germline V gene data show CDR1 as SGHKS and CDR2 as YYEKEE (reference sequence). The CDR3: CASSFRDRAIGGQFF. Written as DNA, the CDR3 is TGTGCCAGCAGCTTCCGGGACAGAGCGATCGGGGGGCAGTTCTTC. Full variable domain (missing parts from reference TRBV5-5 and TRBJ2-1): DAGVTQSPTHLIKTRGQQVTLRCSPISGHKSVSWYQQVLGQGPQFIFQYYEKEERGRGNFPDRFSARQFPNYSSELNVNALLLGDSALYLCASSFRDRAIGGQFFGPGTRLTVL.